This T cell receptor beta chain emerged from a study of blood T cell repertoires in COVID-19. Study details: T cells, B-cell-depleted T cells, or PBMCs supplied cDNA or gDNA.

Under the authors' procedure: Amplifying reference gene primers gave estimates of nucleated cell counts. Repertoires were generated with immunoSEQ multiplex PCR, while TCRdb's copy carries only in-frame clones and drops some. The V and J calls and the clone size are those of that table, but D and trimming were determined from the DNA. This sample has tens of thousands of clones, with more than 65% found just once. Germline V lookup: CDR1 SGDLS, CDR2 YYNGEE. With 4 bases clipped from V and 3 bases from J, the junction kept 5 bases outside the gene matches. The CDR3 covers 14 residues. The receptor comes from a human donor in a cohort sampled during active COVID-19. The J gene is TRBJ2-7, the V gene TRBV9, with TRBD1 matching 9 bases. The sequenced sample was peripheral blood. The CDR3 nucleotides read TGTGCCAGCAGCCAAGGGACAGGGAACTACGAGCAGTACTTC. Residues: CASSQGTGNYEQYF. Filled out from reference TRBV9 and TRBJ2-7, the complete variable domain reads DSGVTQTPKHLITATGQRVTLRCSPRSGDLSVYWYQQSLDQGLQFLIQYYNGEERAKGNILERFSAQQFPDLHSELNLSSLELGDSALYFCASSQGTGNYEQYFGPGTRLTVT.